This record concerns one T cell receptor (beta chain) sequence. Its specificity is unknown. 13 Jbeta primers and 60 Vbeta primers were used for the PCR. Profiling relied on immunoSEQ multiplex PCR, and the TCRdb table lists in-frame clones only, not all of them. The data hold 200,000 to 250,000 clones, with 70% to 80% observed a single time. Trimming removed 1 base from V and 6 bases from J, with 10 bases in between. CDR3 length: 13 residues. Germline CDR1 SGHTA, CDR2 FQGTGA. The data were taken from a study of cytomegalovirus exposure and HLA in healthy donors. Study observations and caveats: Generally TCR sequences proved uncommon, though certain public TCRs appeared in numerous donors.

Sequences were obtained from PBMCs. The genes are TRBV7-3 and TRBJ2-7; D possibly corresponds to TRBD2 (5 bases). This TCR was recovered from a male donor in good health and CMV-seronegative. CDR3 region: CASSLSQLGEQYF. The CDR3 DNA follows: TGTGCCAGCAGCTTAAGCCAACTAGGCGAGCAGTACTTC.